This T cell receptor (beta chain) emerged from a study of blood T cell repertoires in COVID-19. Data came from immunoSEQ multiplex PCR; TCRdb stores just in-frame clones and leaves some out. The sample has about 300,000 clones; approximately 88% are singletons. CDR3 length: 15 amino acids. V lost 5 bases, J lost 5 bases, and 8 bases stayed unmatched. The germline V gene encodes CDR1 SGHTA and CDR2 FQGTGA. This clonotype originated in a human donor with COVID-19, enrolled during active disease. The donor label of this sample is uncertain. This chain links TRBV7-3 with TRBJ2-5; 10 bases are shared with TRBD2. The sample comprised peripheral blood. The CDR3 loop reads CASSPQAGGPETQYF. For the CDR3, the DNA is TGTGCCAGCAGCCCGCAAGCGGGAGGGCCGGAGACCCAGTACTTC.